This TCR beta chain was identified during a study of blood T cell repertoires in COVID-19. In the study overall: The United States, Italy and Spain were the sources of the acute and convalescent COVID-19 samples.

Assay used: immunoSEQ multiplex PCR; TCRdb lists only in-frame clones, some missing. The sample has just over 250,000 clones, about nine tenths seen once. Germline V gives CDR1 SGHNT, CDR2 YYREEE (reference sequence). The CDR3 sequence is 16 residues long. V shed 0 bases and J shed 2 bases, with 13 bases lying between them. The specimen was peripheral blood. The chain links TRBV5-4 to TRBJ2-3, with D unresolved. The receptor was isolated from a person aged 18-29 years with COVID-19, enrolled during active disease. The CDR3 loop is CASSLGLETTTDTQYF. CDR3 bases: TGTGCCAGCAGCTTGGGACTCGAAACCACCACAGATACGCAGTATTTT. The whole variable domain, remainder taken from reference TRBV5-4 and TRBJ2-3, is ETGVTQSPTHLIKTRGQQVTLRCSSQSGHNTVSWYQQALGQGPQFIFQYYREEENGRGNFPPRFSGLQFPNYSSELNVNALELDDSALYLCASSLGLETTTDTQYFGPGTRLTVL.